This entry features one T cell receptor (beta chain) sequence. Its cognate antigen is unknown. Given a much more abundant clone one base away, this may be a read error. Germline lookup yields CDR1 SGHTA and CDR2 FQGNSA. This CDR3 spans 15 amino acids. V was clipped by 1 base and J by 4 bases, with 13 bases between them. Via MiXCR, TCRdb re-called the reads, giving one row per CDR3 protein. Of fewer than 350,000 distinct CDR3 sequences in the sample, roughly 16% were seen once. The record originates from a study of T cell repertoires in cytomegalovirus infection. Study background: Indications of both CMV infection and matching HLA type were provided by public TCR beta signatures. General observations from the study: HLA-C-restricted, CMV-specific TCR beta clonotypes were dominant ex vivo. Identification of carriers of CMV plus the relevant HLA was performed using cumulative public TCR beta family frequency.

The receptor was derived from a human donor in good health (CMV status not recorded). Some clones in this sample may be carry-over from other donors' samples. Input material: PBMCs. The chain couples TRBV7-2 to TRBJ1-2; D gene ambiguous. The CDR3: CASSLGNAGTYGYTF. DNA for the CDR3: TGTGCCAGCAGCTTAGGGAACGCGGGAACCTATGGCTACACCTTC.